The present entry profiles one TCR beta chain with its context. This record belongs to a study of blood T cell repertoires in COVID-19. Across the whole study: Sites across the United States, Italy and Spain contributed samples from acute and convalescent COVID-19. In each case, the material was cDNA or gDNA derived from T cells, B-cell-depleted T cells, or PBMCs.

Germline-derived CDR1 and CDR2 are MNHEY and SVGEGT. The CDR3 contains 14 residues. V lost 4 bases and J 2 bases, leaving 11 bases between the germline ends. How the authors handled the data: Reference gene primer amplification in the assay estimated nucleated cell counts. The assay was immunoSEQ multiplex PCR, and TCRdb's table has in-frame clones only and misses some. V and J calls and clone size come straight from that table; D and trimming were deduced from the DNA. This table has 150,000 or so clones, about four fifths appearing once. The sequence was collected from a man aged 40-49 years who had recovered from COVID-19. Sequenced: peripheral blood. This chain joins TRBV6-2 or TRBV6-3 and TRBJ2-5; maybe TRBD2 (6 bases). The CDR3 protein is CASSSYSGQETQYF. CDR3 DNA: TGTGCCAGCAGTTCCTATAGCGGTCAAGAGACCCAGTACTTC.